This T cell receptor (beta chain) was profiled in a study of post-analysis software for immune sequencing data. Libraries were made from TCR beta cDNA, and they carried unique molecular identifiers. A single record per CDR3 protein comes from TCRdb applying MiXCR to the PCR reads. The sample shows roughly 570,000 distinct CDR3 sequences, 30% to 40% of them seen only once. The specimen was blood. The sequence was obtained from a girl aged 2 to 17 with multiple sclerosis.

The CDR3 here is CASSFRQVGGDEQFF. DNA of the CDR3: TGTGCCAGCAGTTTTCGGCAGGTAGGGGGCGATGAGCAGTTCTTC. V is TRBV27 and J is TRBJ2-1; TRBD1 matches 7 bases. Germline trimming cut 3 bases from V and 8 bases from J; bases unmatched to any gene: 10. The CDR3 length is 15 residues. The germline V gene encodes CDR1 MNHEY and CDR2 SMNVEV (reference sequence).